The 7 T cell receptor beta chains listed next were all sequenced from one sample in a study of radiotherapy plus CTLA-4 blockade in lung cancer. Sequencing was performed with immunoSEQ multiplex PCR; in TCRdb, only in-frame clones are kept and a portion is missing. This table has approximately 40,000 clones, over 65% appearing once. The sequencing here drew on peripheral blood, taken from a patient treated with radiotherapy plus ipilimumab. The receptors derive from a human donor with non-small cell lung cancer who had stable disease on radiotherapy plus ipilimumab.

This clone was seen only a few times. This chain links TRBV6-5 with TRBJ1-4; D is ambiguous. The CDR3 contains 15 residues. V gave up 5 bases and J gave up 5 bases, with 15 bases separating them. Germline loops: CDR1 MNHEY, CDR2 SVGAGI. The CDR3, as DNA: TGTGCCAGCAGTACCCGGGGTGGAGACAATGAAAAACTGTTTTTT. It encodes CASSTRGGDNEKLFF.

The chain recombines TRBV2 with TRBJ1-4; 9 positions agree with TRBD1. This CDR3 spans 13 amino acids. With 6 bases clipped from V and 7 bases from J, the junction kept 3 bases outside the gene matches. Per the germline V gene, CDR1 is SNHLY and CDR2 is FYNNEI. The CDR3 reads CASSGTGFEKLFF. The CDR3 DNA sequence: TGTGCCAGCAGCGGGACAGGGTTTGAAAAACTGTTTTTT.

J is TRBJ1-2 and V is TRBV18, with no clear D. The V gene lost 2 bases and the J gene lost 8 bases, with 6 bases spanning the gap. This CDR3 has 11 amino acids. The germline V gene encodes CDR1 KGHSH and CDR2 LQKENI. Here the CDR3 reads CASSPSGGYTF. In DNA form, the CDR3 reads TGTGCCAGCTCACCAAGTGGGGGCTACACCTTC.

The CDR3 is CAWSHGVGYTF. CDR3 nucleotide sequence: TGTGCCTGGAGTCACGGGGTCGGCTACACCTTC. The chain couples TRBV30 to TRBJ1-2; no reliable D call. This CDR3 has 11 amino acids. Germline V gene sequence: CDR1 GTSNPN, CDR2 SVGIG (reference sequence). V was shortened by 2 bases and J by 8 bases, with 9 bases between the two germline ends.

This clone was seen a few times. The genes are TRBV10-3 and TRBJ2-5; D may be TRBD2 (6 bases). V gave up 4 bases and J gave up 3 bases, with 21 bases separating them. The germline CDR1 and CDR2 sequences are ENHRY and SYGVKD. CDR3 length: 17 amino acids. The CDR3 spells CAISGSRGGRREETQYF. The CDR3 DNA is TGTGCCATCAGTGGTAGTAGGGGAGGACGTCGGGAAGAGACCCAGTACTTC.

This clone showed up just a few times. The rearrangement links TRBV19 to TRBJ1-2; the D gene is possibly TRBD1 (5 bases). There are 15 residues in the CDR3. CDR1 is LNHDA, CDR2 SQIVND, per germline (reference sequence). V was trimmed by 4 bases and J by 6 bases, leaving 18 bases between them. The CDR3 sequence is CASSTRDARRDGYTF. Written as DNA, the CDR3 is TGTGCCAGTAGTACTCGGGACGCCCGAAGGGATGGCTACACCTTC.

The V gene is TRBV28, the J gene TRBJ1-1; D is perhaps TRBD1 (6 bases). This CDR3 comprises 13 residues. V shed 6 bases and J shed 7 bases, with 15 bases lying between them. The germline V gene encodes CDR1 MDHEN and CDR2 SYDVKM. The chain's CDR3 is CASSPPGVGEAFF. The CDR3 region has the DNA TGTGCCAGCAGCCCCCCAGGGGTGGGTGAAGCTTTCTTT.